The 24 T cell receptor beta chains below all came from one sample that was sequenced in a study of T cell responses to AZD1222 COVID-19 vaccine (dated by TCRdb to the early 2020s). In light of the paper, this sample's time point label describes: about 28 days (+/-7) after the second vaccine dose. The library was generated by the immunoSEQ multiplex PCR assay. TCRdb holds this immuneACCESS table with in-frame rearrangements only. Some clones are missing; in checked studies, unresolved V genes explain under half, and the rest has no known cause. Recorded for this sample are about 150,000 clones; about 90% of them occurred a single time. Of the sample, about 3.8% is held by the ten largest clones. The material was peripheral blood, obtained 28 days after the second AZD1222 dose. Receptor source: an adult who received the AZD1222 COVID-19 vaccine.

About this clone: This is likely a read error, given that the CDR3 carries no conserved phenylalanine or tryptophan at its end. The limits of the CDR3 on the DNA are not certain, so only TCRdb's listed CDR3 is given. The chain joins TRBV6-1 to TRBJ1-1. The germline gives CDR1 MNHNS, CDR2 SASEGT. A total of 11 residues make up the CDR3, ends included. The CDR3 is CASSEVKVGIS.

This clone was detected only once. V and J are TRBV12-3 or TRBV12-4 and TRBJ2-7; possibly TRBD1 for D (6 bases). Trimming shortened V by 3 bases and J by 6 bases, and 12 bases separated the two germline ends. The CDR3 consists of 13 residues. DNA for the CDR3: TGTGCCAGCAGTTTTGGACAGCTGATCGAGCAGTACTTC. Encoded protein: CASSFGQLIEQYF.

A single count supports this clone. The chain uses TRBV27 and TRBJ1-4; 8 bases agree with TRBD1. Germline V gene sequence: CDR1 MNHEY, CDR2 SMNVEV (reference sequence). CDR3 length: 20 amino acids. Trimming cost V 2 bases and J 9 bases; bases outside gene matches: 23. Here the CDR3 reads CASSLSAVGRGLGLVKKLFF. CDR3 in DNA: TGTGCCAGCAGTTTAAGTGCTGTGGGCAGGGGGCTCGGGCTGGTAAAAAAACTGTTTTTT.

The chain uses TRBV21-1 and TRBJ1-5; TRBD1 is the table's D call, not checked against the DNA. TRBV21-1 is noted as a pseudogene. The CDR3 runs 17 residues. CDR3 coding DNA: TGTGCCAGCAGCGTCCGCCGCAGGGGGTGTAACAATCAGCCCCAGCATTTT. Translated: CASSVRRRGCNNQPQHF.

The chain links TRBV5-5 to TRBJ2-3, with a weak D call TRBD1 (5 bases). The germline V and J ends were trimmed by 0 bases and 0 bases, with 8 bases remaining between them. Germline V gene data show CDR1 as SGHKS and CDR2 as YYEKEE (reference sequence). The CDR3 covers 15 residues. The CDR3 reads CASSLEGVSTDTQYF. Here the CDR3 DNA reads TGTGCCAGCAGCTTGGAAGGGGTTAGCACAGATACGCAGTATTTT.

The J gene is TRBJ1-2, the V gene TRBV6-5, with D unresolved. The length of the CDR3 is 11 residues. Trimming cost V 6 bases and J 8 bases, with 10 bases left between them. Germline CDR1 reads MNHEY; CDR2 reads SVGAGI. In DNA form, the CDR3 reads TGTGCCAGCAGCCCCGGGCAAGGCTACACCTTC. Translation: CASSPGQGYTF.

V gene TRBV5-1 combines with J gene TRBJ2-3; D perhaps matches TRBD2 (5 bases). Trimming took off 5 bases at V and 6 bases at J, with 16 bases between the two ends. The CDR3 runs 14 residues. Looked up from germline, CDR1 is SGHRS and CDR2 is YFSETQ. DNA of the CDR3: TGCGCCAGCAGAAACGACCACCAGCGGGATACGCAGTATTTT. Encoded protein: CASRNDHQRDTQYF.

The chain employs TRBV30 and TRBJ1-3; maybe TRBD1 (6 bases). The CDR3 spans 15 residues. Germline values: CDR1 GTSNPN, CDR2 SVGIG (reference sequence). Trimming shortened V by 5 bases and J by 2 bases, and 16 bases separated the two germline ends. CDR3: CAWDPVTGPGNTIYF. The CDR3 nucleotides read TGTGCCTGGGACCCGGTGACAGGACCTGGAAACACCATATATTTT.

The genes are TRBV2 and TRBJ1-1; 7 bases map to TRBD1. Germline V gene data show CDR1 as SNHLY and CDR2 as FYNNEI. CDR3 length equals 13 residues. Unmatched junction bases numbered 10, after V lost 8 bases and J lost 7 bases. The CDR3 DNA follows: TGTGCCAGCGGACAGGAGTACAGTTATGAAGCTTTCTTT. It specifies CASGQEYSYEAFF.

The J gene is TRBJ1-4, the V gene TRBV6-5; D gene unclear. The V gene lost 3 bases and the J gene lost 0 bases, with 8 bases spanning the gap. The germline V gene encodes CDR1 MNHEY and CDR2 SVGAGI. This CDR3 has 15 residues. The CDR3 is CASSYADATNEKLFF. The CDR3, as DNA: TGTGCCAGCAGTTATGCGGACGCAACTAATGAAAAACTGTTTTTT.

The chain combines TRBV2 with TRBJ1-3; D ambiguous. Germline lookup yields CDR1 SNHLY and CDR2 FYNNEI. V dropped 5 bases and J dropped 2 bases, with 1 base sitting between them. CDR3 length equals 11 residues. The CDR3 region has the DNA TGTGCCAGCAGTCCTGGAAACACCATATATTTT. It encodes CASSPGNTIYF.

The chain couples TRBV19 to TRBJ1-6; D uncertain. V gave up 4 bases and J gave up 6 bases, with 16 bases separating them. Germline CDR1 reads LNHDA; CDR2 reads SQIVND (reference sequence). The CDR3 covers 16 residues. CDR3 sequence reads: CASSKVGQVTNSPLHF. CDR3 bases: TGTGCCAGTAGTAAAGTTGGGCAGGTGACTAATTCACCCCTCCACTTT.

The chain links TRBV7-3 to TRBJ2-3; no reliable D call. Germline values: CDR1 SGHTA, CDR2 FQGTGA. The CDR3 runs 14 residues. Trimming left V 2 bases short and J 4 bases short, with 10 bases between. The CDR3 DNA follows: TGTGCCAGCAGCTTATTGGGCAGGTCAGATACGCAGTATTTT. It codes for CASSLLGRSDTQYF. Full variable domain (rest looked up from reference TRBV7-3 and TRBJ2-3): GAGVSQTPSNKVTEKGKYVELRCDPISGHTALYWYRQSLGQGPEFLIYFQGTGAADDSGLPNDRFFAVRPEGSVSTLKIQRTERGDSAVYLCASSLLGRSDTQYFGPGTRLTVL.

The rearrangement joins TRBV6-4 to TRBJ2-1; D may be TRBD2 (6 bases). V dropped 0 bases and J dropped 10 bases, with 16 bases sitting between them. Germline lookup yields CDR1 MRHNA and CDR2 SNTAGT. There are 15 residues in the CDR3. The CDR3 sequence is CASSDSIGGAVEQFF. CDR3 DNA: TGTGCCAGCAGTGACTCGATCGGCGGGGCGGTCGAGCAGTTCTTC.

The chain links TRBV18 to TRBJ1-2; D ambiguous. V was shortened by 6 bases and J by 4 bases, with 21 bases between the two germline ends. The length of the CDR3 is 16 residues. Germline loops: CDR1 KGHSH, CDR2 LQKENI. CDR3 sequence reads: CASSNENSARVYGYTF. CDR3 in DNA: TGTGCCAGCTCGAACGAGAACAGCGCCCGGGTCTATGGCTACACCTTC.

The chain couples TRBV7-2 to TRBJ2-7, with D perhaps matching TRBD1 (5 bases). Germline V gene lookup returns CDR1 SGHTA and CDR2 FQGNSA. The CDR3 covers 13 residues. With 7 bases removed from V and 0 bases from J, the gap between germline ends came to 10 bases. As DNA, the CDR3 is TGTGCCAGCACTATAGGGGTCTCCTACGAGCAGTACTTC. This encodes CASTIGVSYEQYF.

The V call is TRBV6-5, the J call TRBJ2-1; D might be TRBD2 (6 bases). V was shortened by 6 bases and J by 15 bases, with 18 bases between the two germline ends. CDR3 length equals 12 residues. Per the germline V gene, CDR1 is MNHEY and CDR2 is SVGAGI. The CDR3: CASSMLAILPFF. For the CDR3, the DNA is TGTGCCAGCAGCATGCTAGCGATCTTGCCGTTCTTC.

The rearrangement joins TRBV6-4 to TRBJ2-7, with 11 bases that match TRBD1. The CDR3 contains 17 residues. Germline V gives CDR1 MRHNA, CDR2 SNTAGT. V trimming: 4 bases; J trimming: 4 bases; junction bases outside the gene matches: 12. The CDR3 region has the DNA TGTGCCAGCAGTGGCCGCCGACAGGACAGGGGGCTTTACGAGCAGTACTTC. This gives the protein CASSGRRQDRGLYEQYF.

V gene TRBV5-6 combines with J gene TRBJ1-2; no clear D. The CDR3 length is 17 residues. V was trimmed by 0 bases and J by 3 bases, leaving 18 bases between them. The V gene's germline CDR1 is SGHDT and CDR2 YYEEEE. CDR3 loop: CASSLGGSPQLDYGYTF. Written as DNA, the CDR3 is TGTGCCAGCAGCTTGGGCGGCAGCCCCCAGTTAGACTATGGCTACACCTTC.

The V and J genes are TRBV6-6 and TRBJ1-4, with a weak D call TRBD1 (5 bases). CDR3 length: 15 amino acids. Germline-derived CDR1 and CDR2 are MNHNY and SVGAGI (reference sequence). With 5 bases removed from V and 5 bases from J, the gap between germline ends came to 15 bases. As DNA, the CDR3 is TGTGCCAGCAGTAATTCCAAAGCAGGGAATGAAAAACTGTTTTTT. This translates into CASSNSKAGNEKLFF.

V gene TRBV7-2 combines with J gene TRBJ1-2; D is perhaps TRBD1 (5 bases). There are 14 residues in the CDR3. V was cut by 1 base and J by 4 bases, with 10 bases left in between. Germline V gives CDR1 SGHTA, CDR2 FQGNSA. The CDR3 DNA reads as TGTGCCAGCAGCTTAGAGGGGTGGGGCTATGGCTACACCTTC. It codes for CASSLEGWGYGYTF.

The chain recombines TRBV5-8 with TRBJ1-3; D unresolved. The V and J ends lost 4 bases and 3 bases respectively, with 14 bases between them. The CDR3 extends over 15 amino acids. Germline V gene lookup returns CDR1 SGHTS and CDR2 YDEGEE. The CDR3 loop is CASSIRQVFGNTIYF. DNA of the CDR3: TGTGCCAGCAGCATCCGACAAGTCTTTGGAAACACCATATATTTT.

CDR3 loop: CASSSIRDGSHSPLHF. The CDR3 DNA follows: TGTGCCAGCAGCTCGATCCGGGACGGGTCGCATTCACCCCTCCACTTT. The chain recombines TRBV5-6 with TRBJ1-6, with D possibly TRBD1 on 5 matching bases. V lost 3 bases and J lost 8, with 18 bases in between. Germline V gives CDR1 SGHDT, CDR2 YYEEEE. This CDR3 has 16 residues.

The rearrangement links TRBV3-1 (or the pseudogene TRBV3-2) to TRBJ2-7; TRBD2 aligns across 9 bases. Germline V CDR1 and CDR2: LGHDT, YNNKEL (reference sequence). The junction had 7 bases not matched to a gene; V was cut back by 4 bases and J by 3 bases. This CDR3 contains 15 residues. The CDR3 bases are TGTGCCAGCAGCCGGGTGGCGGGAGGGCTCTACGAGCAGTACTTC. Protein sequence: CASSRVAGGLYEQYF.